This entry concerns a single T cell receptor beta chain. Its specificity is unknown. Each post-transplant bone marrow sample was taken from the posterior iliac crest or from another site. The entry originates in a study of graft-versus-host responses after intestinal transplantation. Study-wide context: Recipients were all induced with anti-thymocyte globulin, then given tacrolimus and steroids for approximately 3 years. Study-level results: Early post-transplant HvG declines were associated with peak circulating GvH clone levels. Marrow from the recipient contained GvH clones, some of which had appeared first in ileum or blood.

Clones were sequenced by immunoSEQ multiplex PCR, and TCRdb holds only the in-frame ones, with some missing. Found here are almost 70,000 clones, about nine tenths of them singletons; the top ten hold 6.5% to 8%. The input for sequencing was bone marrow, taken 700 to 750 days after intestinal transplantation. The sequence derives from a human patient who received an intestinal transplant, so some T cells may come from the graft donor.

CDR3 bases: TGCGCCAGCAGCCAAGACCCCTTCGTGGGCACCTACGAGCAGTACTTC. It yields the protein CASSQDPFVGTYEQYF. V is TRBV4-1 and J is TRBJ2-7, with D unclear. CDR3 length: 16 amino acids. The ends were cut back, 0 bases at V and 2 bases at J, with 14 bases in the middle. Germline loops: CDR1 MGHRA, CDR2 YSYEKL.